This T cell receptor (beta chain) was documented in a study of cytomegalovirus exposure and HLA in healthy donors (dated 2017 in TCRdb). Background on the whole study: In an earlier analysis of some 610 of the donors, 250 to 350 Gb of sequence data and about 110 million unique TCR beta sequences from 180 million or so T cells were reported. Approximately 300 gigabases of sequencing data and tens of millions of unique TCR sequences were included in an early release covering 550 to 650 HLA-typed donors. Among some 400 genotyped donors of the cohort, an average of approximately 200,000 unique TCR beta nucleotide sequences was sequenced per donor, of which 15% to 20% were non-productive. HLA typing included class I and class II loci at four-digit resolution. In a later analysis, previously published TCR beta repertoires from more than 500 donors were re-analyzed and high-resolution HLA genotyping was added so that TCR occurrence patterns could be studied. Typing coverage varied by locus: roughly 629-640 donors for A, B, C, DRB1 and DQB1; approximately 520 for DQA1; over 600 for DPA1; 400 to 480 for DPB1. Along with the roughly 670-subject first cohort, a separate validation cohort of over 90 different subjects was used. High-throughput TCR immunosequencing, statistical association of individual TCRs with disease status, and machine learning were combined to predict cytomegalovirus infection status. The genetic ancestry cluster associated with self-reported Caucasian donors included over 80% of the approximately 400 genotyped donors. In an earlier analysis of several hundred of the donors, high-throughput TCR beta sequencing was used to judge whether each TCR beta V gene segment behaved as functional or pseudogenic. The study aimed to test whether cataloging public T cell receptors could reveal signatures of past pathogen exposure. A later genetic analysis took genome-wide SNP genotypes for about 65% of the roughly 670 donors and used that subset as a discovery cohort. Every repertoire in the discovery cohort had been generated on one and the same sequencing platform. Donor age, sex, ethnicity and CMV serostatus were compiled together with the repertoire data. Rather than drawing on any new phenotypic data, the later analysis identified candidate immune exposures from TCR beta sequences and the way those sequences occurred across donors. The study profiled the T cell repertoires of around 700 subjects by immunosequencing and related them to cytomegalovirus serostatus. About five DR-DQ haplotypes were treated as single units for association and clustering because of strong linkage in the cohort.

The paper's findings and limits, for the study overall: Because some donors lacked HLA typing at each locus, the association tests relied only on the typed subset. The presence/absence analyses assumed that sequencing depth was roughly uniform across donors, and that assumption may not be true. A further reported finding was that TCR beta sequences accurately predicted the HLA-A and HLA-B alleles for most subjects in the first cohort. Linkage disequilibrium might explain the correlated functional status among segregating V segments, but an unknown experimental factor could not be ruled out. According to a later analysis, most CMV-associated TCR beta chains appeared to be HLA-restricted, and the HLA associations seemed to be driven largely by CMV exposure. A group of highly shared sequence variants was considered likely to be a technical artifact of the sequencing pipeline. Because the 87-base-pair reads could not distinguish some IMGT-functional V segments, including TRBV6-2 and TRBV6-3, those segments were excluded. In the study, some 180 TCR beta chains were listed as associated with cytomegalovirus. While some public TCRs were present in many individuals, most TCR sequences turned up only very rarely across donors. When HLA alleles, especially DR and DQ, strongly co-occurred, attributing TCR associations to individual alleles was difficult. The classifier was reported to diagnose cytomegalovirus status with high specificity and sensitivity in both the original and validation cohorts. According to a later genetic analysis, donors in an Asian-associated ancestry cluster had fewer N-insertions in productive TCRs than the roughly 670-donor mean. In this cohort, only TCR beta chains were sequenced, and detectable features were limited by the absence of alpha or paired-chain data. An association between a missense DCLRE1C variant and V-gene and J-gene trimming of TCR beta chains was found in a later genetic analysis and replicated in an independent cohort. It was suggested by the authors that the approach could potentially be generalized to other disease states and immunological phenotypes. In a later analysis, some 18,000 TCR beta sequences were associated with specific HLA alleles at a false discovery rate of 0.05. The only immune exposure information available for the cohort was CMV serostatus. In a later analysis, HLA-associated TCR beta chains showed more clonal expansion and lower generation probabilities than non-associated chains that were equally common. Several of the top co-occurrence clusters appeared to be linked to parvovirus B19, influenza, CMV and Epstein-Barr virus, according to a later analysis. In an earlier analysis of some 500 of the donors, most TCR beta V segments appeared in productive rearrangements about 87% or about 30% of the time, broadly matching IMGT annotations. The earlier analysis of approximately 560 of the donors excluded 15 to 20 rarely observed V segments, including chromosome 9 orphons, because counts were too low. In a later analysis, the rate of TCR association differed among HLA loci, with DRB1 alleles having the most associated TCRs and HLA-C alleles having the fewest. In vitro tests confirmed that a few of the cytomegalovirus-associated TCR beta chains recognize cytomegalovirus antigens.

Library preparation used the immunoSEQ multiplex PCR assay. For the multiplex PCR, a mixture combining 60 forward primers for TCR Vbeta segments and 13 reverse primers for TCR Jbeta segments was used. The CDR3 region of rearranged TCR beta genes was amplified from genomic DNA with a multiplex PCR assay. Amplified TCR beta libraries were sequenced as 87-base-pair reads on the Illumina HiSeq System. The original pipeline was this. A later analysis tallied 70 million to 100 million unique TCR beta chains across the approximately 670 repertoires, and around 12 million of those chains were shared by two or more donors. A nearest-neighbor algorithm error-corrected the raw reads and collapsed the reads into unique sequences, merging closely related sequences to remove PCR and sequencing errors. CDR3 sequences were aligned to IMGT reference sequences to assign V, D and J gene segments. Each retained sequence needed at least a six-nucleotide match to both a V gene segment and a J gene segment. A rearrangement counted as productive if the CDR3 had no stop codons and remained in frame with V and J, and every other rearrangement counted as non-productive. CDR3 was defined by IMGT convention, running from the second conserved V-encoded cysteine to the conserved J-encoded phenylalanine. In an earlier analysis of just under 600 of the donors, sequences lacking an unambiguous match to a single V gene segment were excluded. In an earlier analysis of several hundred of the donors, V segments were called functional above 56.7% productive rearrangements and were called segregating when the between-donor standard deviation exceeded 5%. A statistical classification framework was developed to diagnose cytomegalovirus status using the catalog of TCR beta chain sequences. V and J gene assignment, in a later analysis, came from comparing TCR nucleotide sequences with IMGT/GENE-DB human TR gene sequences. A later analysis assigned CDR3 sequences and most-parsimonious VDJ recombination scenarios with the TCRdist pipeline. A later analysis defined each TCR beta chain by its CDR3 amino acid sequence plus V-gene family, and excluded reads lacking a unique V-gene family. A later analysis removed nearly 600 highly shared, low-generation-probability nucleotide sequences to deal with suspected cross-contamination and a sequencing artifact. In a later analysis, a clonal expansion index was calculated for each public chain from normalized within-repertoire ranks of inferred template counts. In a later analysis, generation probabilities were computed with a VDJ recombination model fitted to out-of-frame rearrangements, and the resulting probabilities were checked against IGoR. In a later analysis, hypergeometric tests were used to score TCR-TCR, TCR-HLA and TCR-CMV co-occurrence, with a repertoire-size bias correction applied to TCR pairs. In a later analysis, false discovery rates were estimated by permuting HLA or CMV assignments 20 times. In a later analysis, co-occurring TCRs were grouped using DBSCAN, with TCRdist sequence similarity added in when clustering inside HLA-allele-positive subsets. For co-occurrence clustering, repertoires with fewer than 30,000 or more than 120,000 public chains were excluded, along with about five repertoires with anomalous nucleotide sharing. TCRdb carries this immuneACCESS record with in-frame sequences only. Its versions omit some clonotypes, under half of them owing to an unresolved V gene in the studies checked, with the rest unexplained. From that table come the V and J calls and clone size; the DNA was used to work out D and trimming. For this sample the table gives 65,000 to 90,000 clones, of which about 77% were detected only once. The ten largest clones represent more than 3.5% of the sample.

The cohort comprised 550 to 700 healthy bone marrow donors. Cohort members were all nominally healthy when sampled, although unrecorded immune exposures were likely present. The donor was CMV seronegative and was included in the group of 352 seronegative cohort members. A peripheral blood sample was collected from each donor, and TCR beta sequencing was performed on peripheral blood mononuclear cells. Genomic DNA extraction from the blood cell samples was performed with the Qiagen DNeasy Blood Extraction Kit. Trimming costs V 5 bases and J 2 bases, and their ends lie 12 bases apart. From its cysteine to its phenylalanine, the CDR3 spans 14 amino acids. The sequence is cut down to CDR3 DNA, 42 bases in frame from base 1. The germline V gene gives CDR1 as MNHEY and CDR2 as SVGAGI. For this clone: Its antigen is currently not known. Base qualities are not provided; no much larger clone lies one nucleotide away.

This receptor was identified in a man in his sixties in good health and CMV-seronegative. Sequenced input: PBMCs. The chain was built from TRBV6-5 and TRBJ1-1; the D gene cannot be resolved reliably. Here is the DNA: TGTGCCAGCAGTCGGACTCTGCCCAACACTGAAGCTTTCTTT. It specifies CASSRTLPNTEAFF.